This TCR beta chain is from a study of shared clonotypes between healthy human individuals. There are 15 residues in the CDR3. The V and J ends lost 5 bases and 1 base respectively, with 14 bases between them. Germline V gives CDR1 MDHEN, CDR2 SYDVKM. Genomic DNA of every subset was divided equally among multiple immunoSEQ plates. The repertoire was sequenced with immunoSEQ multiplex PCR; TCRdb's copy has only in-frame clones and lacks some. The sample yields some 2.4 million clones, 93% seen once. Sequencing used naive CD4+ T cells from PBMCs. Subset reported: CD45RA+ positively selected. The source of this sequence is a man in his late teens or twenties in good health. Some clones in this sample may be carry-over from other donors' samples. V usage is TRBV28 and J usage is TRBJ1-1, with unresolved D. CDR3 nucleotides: TGTGCCAGCAGTCCGGCGGGTGGAAAGAACACTGAAGCTTTCTTT. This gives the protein CASSPAGGKNTEAFF.